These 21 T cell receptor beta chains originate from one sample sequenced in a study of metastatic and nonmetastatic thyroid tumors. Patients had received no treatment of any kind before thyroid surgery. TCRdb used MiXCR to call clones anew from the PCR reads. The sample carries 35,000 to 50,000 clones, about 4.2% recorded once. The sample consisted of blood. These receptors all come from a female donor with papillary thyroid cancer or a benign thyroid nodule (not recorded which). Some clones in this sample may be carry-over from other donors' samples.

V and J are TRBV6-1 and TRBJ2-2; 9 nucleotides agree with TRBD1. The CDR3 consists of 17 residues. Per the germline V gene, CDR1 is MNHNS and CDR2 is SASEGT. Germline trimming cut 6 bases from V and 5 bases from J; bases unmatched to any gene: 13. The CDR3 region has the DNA TGTGCCAGCAGACAGGGGGCGTCGGGACCGGGAACCGGGGAGCTGTTTTTT. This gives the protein CASRQGASGPGTGELFF.

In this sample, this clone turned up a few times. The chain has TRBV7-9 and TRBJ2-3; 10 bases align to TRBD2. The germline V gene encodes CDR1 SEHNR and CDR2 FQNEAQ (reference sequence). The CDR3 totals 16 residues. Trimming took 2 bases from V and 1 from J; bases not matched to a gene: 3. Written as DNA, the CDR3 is TGTGCCAGCAGCTTACACGGACTAGCGGGCACAGATACGCAGTATTTT. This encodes CASSLHGLAGTDTQYF.

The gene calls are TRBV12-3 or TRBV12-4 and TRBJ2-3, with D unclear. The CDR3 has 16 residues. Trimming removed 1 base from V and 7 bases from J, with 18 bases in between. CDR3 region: CASSLGPNEPPHTQYF. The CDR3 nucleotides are TGTGCCAGCAGTTTAGGGCCAAACGAGCCCCCCCATACGCAGTATTTT.

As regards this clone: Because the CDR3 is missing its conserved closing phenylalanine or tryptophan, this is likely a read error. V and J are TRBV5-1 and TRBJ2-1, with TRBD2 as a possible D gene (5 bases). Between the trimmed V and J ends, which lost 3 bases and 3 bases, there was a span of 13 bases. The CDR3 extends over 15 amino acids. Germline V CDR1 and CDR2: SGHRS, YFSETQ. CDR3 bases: TGCGCCAGCAGCTCCAGCGGAGTTTTCTACAATGAGCAGTTCTCC. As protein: CASSSSGVFYNEQFS.

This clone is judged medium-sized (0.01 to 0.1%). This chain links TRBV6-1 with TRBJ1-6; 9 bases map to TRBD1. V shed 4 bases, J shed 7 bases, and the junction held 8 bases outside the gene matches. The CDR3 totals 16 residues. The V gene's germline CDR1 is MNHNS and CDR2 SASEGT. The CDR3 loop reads CASSAPPTGGNSPLHF. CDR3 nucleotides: TGTGCCAGCAGTGCCCCCCCGACAGGGGGAAATTCACCCCTCCACTTT.

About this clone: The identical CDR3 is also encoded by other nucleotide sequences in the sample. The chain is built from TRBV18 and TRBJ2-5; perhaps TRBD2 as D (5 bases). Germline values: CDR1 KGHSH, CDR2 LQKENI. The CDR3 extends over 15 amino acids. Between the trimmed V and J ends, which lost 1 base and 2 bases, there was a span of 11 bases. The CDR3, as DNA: TGTGCCAGCTCACCACGTCTAGCTGGACAAGAGACCCAGTACTTC. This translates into CASSPRLAGQETQYF.

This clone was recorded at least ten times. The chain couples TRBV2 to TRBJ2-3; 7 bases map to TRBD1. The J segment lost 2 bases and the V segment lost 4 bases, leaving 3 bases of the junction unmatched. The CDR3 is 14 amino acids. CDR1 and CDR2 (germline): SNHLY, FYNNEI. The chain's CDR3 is CASSADRATDTQYF. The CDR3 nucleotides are TGTGCCAGCAGTGCCGACAGGGCCACAGATACGCAGTATTTT.

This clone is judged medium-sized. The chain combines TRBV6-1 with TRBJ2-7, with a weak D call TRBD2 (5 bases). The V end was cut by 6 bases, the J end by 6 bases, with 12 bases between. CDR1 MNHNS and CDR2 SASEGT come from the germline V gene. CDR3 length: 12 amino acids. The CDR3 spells CASSELGSEQYF. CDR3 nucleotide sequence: TGTGCCAGCAGCGAACTAGGTTCCGAGCAGTACTTC.

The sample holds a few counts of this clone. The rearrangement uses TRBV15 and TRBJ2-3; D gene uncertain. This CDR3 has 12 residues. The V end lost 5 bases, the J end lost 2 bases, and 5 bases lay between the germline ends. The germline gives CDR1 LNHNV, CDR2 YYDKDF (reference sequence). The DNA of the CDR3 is TGTGCCACCAGCTCCCACACAGATACGCAGTATTTT. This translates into CATSSHTDTQYF.

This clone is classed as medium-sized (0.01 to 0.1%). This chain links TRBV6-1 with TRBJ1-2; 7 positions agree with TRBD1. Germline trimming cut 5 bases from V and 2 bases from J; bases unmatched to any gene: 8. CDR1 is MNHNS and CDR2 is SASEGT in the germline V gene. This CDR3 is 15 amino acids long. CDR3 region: CASSPYGTVNYGYTF. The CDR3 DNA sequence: TGTGCCAGCAGTCCTTATGGGACAGTGAACTATGGCTACACCTTC.

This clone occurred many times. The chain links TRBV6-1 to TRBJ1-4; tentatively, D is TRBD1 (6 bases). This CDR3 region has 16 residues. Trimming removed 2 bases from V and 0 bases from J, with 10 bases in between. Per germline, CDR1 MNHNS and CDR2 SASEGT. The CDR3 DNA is TGTGCCAGCAGTGAATCCGGGGGCCCAACTAATGAAAAACTGTTTTTT. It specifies CASSESGGPTNEKLFF.

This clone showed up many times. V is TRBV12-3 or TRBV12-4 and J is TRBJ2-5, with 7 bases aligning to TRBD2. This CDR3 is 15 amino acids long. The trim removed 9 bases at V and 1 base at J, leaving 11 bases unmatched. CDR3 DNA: TGTGCCAGTAAGACCAGCGGGAAGTTCCAAGAGACCCAGTACTTC. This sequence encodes CASKTSGKFQETQYF.

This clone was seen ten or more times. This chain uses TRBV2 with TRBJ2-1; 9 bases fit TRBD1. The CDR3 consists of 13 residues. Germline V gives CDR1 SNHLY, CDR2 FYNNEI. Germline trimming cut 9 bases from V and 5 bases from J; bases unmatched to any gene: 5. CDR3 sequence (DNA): TGTGCCAGTCGGGACAGGGCGCACAATGAGCAGTTCTTC. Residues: CASRDRAHNEQFF.

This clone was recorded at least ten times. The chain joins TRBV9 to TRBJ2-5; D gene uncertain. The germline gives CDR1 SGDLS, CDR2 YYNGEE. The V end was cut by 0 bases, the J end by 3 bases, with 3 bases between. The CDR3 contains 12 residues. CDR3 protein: CASSVEEETQYF. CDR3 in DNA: TGTGCCAGCAGCGTAGAAGAAGAGACCCAGTACTTC.

Here the CDR3 reads CASSLRGTAFF. The CDR3 nucleotides read TGTGCCAGCAGTTTGCGGGGGACGGCTTTCTTT. This rearrangement joins TRBV12-3 or TRBV12-4 to TRBJ1-1; D possibly corresponds to TRBD1 (5 bases). The V end lost 3 bases, the J end lost 11 bases, and 10 bases lay between the germline ends. The CDR3 is 11 residues long.

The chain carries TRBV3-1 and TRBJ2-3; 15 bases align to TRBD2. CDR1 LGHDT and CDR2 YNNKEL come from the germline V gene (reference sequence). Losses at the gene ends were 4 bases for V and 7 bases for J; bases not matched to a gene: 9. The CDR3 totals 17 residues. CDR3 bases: TGTGCCAGCAGCCGAACCCCGGGACTAGCGGGAGGATATACGCAGTATTTT. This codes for CASSRTPGLAGGYTQYF.

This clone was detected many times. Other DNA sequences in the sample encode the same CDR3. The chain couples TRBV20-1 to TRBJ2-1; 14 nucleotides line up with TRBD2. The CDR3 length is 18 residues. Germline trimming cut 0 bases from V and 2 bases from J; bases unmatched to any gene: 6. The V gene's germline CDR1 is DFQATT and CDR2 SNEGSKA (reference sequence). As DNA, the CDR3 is TGCAGTGCTAGAGATCGCGGGACTAGCGGGAGCCCCTACAATGAGCAGTTCTTC. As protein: CSARDRGTSGSPYNEQFF.

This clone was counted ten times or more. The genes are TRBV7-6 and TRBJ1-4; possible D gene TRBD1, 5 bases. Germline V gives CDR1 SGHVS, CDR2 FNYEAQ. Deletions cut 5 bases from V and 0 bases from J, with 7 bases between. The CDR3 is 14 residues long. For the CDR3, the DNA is TGTGCCAGCAGCCCGACAGCAACTAATGAAAAACTGTTTTTT. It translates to CASSPTATNEKLFF.

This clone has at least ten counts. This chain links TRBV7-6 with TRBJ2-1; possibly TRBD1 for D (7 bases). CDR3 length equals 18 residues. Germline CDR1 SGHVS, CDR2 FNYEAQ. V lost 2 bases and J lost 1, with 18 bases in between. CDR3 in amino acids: CASSLRGLEGASYNEQFF. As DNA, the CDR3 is TGTGCCAGCAGCTTAAGGGGGTTGGAGGGGGCATCCTACAATGAGCAGTTCTTC.

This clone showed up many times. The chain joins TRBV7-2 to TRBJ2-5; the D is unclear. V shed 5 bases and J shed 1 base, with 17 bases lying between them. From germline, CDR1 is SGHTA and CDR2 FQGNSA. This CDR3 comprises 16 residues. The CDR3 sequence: CASSPRLIVGQETQYF. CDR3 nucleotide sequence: TGTGCCAGCAGCCCAAGACTTATCGTTGGCCAAGAGACCCAGTACTTC.

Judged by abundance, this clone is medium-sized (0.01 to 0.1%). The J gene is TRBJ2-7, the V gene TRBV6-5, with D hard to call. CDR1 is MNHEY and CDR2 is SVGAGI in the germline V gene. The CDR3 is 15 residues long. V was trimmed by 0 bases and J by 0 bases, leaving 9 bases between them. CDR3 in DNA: TGTGCCAGCAGTTACTCGACGACTCCCTCCTACGAGCAGTACTTC. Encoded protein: CASSYSTTPSYEQYF.